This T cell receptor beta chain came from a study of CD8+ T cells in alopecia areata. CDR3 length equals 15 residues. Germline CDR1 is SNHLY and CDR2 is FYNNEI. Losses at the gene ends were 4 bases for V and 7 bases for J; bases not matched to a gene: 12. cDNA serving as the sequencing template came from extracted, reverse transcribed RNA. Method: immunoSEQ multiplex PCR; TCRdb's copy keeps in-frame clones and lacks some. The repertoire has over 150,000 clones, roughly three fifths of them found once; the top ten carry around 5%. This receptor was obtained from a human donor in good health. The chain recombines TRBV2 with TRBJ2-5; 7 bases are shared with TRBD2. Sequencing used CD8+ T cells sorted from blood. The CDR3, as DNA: TGTGCCAGCAGTGGCGGGGAGGGCATCGGGTTGACCCAGTACTTC. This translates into CASSGGEGIGLTQYF.